This T cell receptor (beta chain) is drawn from a study of PD-1 blockade in classical Hodgkin lymphoma (dated by TCRdb to 2019 to 2021). Regarding the complete study: Nivolumab dosing was 3 mg/kg intravenously every 2 weeks, continuing until either disease progression or unacceptable toxicity. The study used TCR beta sequencing and CyTOF to define a peripheral blood immune signature of response to PD-1 blockade in classical Hodgkin lymphoma. Results and caveats for the whole study, not just this receptor: Baseline TCR diversity was reported as lower in newly diagnosed patients than in healthy donors, and lower still in relapsed/refractory patients. A significant rise by C4D1 was seen in CD4+ but not CD8+ TCR diversity (p=0.0027 vs p=0.16), with the rise being most apparent in complete responders (p=0.02). Trial patients achieving complete response had baseline diversity similar to newly diagnosed patients, whereas partial responders and progressors had significantly lower diversity. Lower diversity was observed in patients in whom nivolumab was started less than 1 year after ASCT, and these patients were excluded from later analyses so that confounding by immune reconstitution would be avoided. The study covered only a single clinical trial cohort, and the causes of the repertoire differences, possibly disease activity or prior therapy, were still not defined.

Ends trimmed: V by 2 bases, J by 1 base; bases unmatched to a gene: 10. The CDR3 has 17 amino acids, counting the end cysteine and phenylalanine. The sequence is cut down to CDR3 DNA, 51 bases in frame from base 1. Per the germline V gene, KGHSH is the CDR1 and LQKENI is the CDR2. Genomic DNA was isolated using the Qiagen DNeasy kit from unsorted PBMCs as well as from negatively selected CD4+ and CD8+ fractions. TCR beta CDR3 regions were amplified by immunoSEQ multiplex PCR using primers annealing to V and J segments. Amplification bias was minimized using a synthetic immune receptor repertoire, and residual bias was removed computationally after sequencing. In the authors' own workflow: Custom Python scripts were used to quantify repertoire diversity as the Shannon entropy index. Unsorted, CD4+ and CD8+ repertoires were examined separately, except in combined analyses, for which CD4+ and CD8+ sequences were merged in silico. Clonal expansion was defined as a frequency increase of at least 2-fold after treatment compared with C1D1, and clones undetected at baseline were assigned a pseudocount of 0.5. Clones with 0 or 1 copy at C1D1 were classified as singleton clones, and clones with 2 or more copies were classified as non-singleton clones. Clones expanded in unsorted samples were labelled as CD4+, CD8+ or unknown by matching protein sequences in sorted samples from the same patient. Wilcoxon tests on paired samples were used to test diversity changes from C1D1 to C4D1. This immuneACCESS table, as held by TCRdb, lists in-frame sequences with V and J called but not all clones. Of the missing ones, under half trace to an unresolved V gene in checked studies; the others have no known cause. V and J calls and clone size are as listed in that table; D and trimming were resolved from the DNA. Recorded for this sample are about 18,000 clones; around four fifths of them occurred a single time. The ten largest clones add up to more than 2.5% of the sample.

Note on this clone: Its antigen is unknown. Base-call qualities are not available, and no considerably larger clone is one nucleotide away.

The time point label here, explained by the study, means: cycle 4 day 1 (C4D1), after less than seven weeks of nivolumab. All trial patients had relapsed after autologous stem cell transplantation, with cohorts A, B and C differing in prior brentuximab vedotin exposure. A Miltenyi CD4+ T cell isolation kit was used for magnetic negative selection to purify CD4+ T cells from thawed PBMCs. A total of more than 55 patients with relapsed/refractory classical Hodgkin lymphoma made up the trial cohort, and each patient's best overall response was complete response, partial response or progressive disease. Trial patients were treated with single-agent nivolumab in the multi-cohort phase II CheckMate 205 trial. An independent review committee assessed best overall response using the 2007 International Working Group response criteria. PBMCs from the trial were collected at three points: immediately before nivolumab initiation (C1D1), and during therapy at cycle 2 day 1 and cycle 4 day 1. Peripheral blood was collected in 8 mL Vacutainer Cell Preparation Tubes, from which PBMCs were isolated by centrifugation and then cryopreserved. Purified CD4+ and CD8+ fractions were prepared only for cases with an additional available PBMC sample. On LS columns in a quadroMACS separator, the magnetically labelled cells were depleted, and the flow-through was collected as the purified fraction.

This TCR derives from a human donor with classical Hodgkin lymphoma. Here the chain combines TRBV18 and TRBJ2-5, with TRBD2 matching 7 junction bases. Source: CD4+ T cells from blood, taken before the fourth cycle of nivolumab. In nucleotide form, the sequence is TGTGCCAGCTCACCAATCCGGGCGGGGGATTTCCAAGAGACCCAGTACTTC. This sequence encodes CASSPIRAGDFQETQYF. When the CDR3 is completed using the reference TRBV18 and TRBJ2-5 genes on either side, the full variable domain is NAGVMQNPRHLVRRRGQEARLRCSPMKGHSHVYWYRQLPEEGLKFMVYLQKENIIDESGMPKERFSAEFPKEGPSILRIQQVVRGDSAAYFCASSPIRAGDFQETQYFGPGTRLLVL.